The clone carrying this T cell receptor beta chain was detected only a few times. Its antigen is as yet unknown. The data were obtained in a study of siplizumab effects on memory and regulatory T cells. The germline V gene has CDR1 GTSNPN and CDR2 SVGIG (reference sequence). The CDR3 is made up of 15 amino acids. V dropped 5 bases and J dropped 4 bases, with 20 bases sitting between them. Data came from immunoSEQ multiplex PCR; TCRdb stores just in-frame clones and leaves some out. The data show approximately 100,000 clones, around nine tenths seen once. General study points: Proliferating Tregs in siplizumab cultures were never verified as suppressive. Siplizumab brought about a significant reduction in alloreactive sequences traceable to unstimulated CD4+ memory cells. Of the proliferating CD4+ or CD8+ clones, roughly 75-96% lacked a naive or memory phenotype that could be assigned. Naive T cells appeared more varied than memory cells and looked like key alloresponse contributors.

Sequenced sample: non-Treg CD4+ T cells sorted from blood. This chain links TRBV30 with TRBJ1-2; perhaps TRBD1 as D (6 bases). The receptor's source is a human donor in good health. CDR3 bases: TGTGCCTGGTCATCCCCGGGACAACAACTCTATGGCTACACCTTC. This gives the protein CAWSSPGQQLYGYTF.